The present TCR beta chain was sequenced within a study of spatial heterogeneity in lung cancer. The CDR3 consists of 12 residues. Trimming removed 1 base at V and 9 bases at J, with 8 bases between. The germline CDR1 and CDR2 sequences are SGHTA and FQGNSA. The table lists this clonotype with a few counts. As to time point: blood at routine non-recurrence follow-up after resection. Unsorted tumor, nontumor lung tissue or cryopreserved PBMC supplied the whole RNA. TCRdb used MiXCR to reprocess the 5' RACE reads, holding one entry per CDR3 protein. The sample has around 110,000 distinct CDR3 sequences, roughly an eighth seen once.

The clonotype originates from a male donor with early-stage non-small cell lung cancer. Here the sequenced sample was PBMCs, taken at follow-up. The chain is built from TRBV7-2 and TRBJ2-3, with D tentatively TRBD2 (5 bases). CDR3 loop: CASSLVAGTQYF. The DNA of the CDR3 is TGTGCCAGCAGCTTAGTCGCGGGCACGCAGTATTTT. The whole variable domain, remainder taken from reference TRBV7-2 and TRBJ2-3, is GAGVSQSPSNKVTEKGKDVELRCDPISGHTALYWYRQSLGQGLEFLIYFQGNSAPDKSGLPSDRFSAERTGGSVSTLTIQRTQQEDSAVYLCASSLVAGTQYFGPGTRLTVL.